A single sample gave rise to the 27 T cell receptor beta chains below, sequenced in a study of blood T cell repertoires in COVID-19 (dated by TCRdb to the early 2020s). The library was prepared using the immunoSEQ multiplex PCR assay. As stored in TCRdb, this immuneACCESS dataset retains in-frame rearrangements with V and J assigned. A fraction of the clones does not appear; measured against another copy, unresolved V genes explain less than half of the discrepancy, and the remainder lacks a known reason. The sample table holds about 210,000 clones, of which 70% to 90% were seen once. In total, the top ten clones hold about 2.5% of the sample. The specimen was peripheral blood. The receptors shown here come from a woman aged 65 to 85 with COVID-19, enrolled during active disease.

V usage is TRBV4-1 and J usage is TRBJ2-7, with 12 bases that match TRBD2. The length of the CDR3 is 15 residues. After removal of 4 bases from V and 4 bases from J, the junction contained 5 bases not matched to a gene. CDR1 is MGHRA, CDR2 YSYEKL, per germline. CDR3 in amino acids: CASSPTSGSWYEQYF. The CDR3 DNA reads as TGCGCCAGCAGCCCGACTAGCGGGAGTTGGTACGAGCAGTACTTC.

The chain has TRBV29-1 and TRBJ1-1; D gene ambiguous. The germline V gene has CDR1 SQVTM and CDR2 ANQGSEA. This CDR3 comprises 16 residues. V was clipped by 4 bases and J by 0 bases, with 18 bases between them. CDR3 region: CSVALGLAPLNTEAFF. CDR3 bases: TGCAGCGTTGCCTTGGGCTTGGCACCTTTGAACACTGAAGCTTTCTTT.

The rearrangement joins TRBV2 to TRBJ1-1; 9 bases align to TRBD1. The CDR3 covers 14 residues. V lost 7 bases to trimming and J lost 5 bases; unmatched junction nucleotides: 8. The germline V gene encodes CDR1 SNHLY and CDR2 FYNNEI. CDR3 residues: CASTPGQGLTEAFF. DNA of the CDR3: TGTGCCAGCACTCCGGGACAGGGCCTTACTGAAGCTTTCTTT.

J is TRBJ2-5 and V is TRBV25-1; possibly TRBD2 for D (7 bases). This CDR3 contains 15 residues. Germline-derived CDR1 and CDR2 are MGHDK and SYGVNS. Trimming cost V 0 bases and J 4 bases, with 12 bases left between them. The CDR3 here is CASSEYRGGRETQYF. As DNA, the CDR3 is TGTGCCAGCAGTGAATATAGGGGGGGGAGAGAGACCCAGTACTTC.

This clone has a single count. The chain joins TRBV27 to TRBJ1-1; D uncertain. Germline loops: CDR1 MNHEY, CDR2 SMNVEV (reference sequence). Trimming left V 3 bases short and J 2 bases short, with 7 bases between. The CDR3 spans 13 residues. The chain's CDR3 is CASSFSVNTEAFF. The CDR3 DNA is TGTGCCAGCAGTTTTAGCGTTAACACTGAAGCTTTCTTT.

The chain recombines TRBV14 with TRBJ2-7, with 7 bases aligning to TRBD1. The CDR3 runs to 17 residues. Losses at the gene ends were 3 bases for V and 2 bases for J; bases not matched to a gene: 13. Germline CDR1 and CDR2: SGHDN and FVKESK. The CDR3 DNA sequence: TGTGCCAGCAGCCACGATCCCAGACAGGGTAGAACCTACGAGCAGTACTTC. This sequence encodes CASSHDPRQGRTYEQYF.

This clone occurred a few times. The chain links TRBV19 to TRBJ1-4; TRBD1 agrees at 7 bases. From germline, CDR1 is LNHDA and CDR2 SQIVND (reference sequence). Trimming cost V 1 base and J 5 bases; bases outside gene matches: 7. The CDR3 loop spans 16 amino acids. CDR3 protein: CASSIGGQISNEKLFF. CDR3 coding DNA: TGTGCCAGTAGTATAGGGGGACAGATATCAAATGAAAAACTGTTTTTT. The whole variable domain, filled in from reference TRBV19 and TRBJ1-4, reads DGGITQSPKYLFRKEGQNVTLSCEQNLNHDAMYWYRQDPGQGLRLIYYSQIVNDFQKGDIAEGYSVSREKKESFPLTVTSAQKNPTAFYLCASSIGGQISNEKLFFGSGTQLSVL.

V usage is TRBV5-4 and J usage is TRBJ2-1; TRBD2 matches 8 bases. Per germline, CDR1 SGHNT and CDR2 YYREEE (reference sequence). Germline trimming cut 4 bases from V and 2 bases from J; bases unmatched to any gene: 11. The CDR3 is 17 amino acids. The CDR3: CASSIRLARTPYNEQFF. As DNA, the CDR3 is TGTGCCAGCAGCATACGACTAGCGAGAACTCCCTACAATGAGCAGTTCTTC.

The V gene is TRBV11-3, the J gene TRBJ2-1; tentatively, D is TRBD1 (5 bases). This CDR3 has 15 residues. V was pared by 5 bases and J by 9 bases, with 20 bases between. CDR1 SGHNT and CDR2 YENEEA come from the germline V gene. DNA for the CDR3: TGTGCCAGCAGCGGCAGACAGACTCGTTGGGGTGAGCAGTTCTTC. It yields the protein CASSGRQTRWGEQFF.

This clone has more than one count but fewer than ten. This CDR3 is CASSQDIGGDTGELFF. CDR3 coding DNA: TGCGCCAGCAGCCAAGATATAGGCGGAGACACCGGGGAGCTGTTTTTT. The chain joins TRBV4-3 to TRBJ2-2; D is unresolved. Germline CDR1 reads LGHNA; CDR2 reads YSLEER. Trimming removed 0 bases from V and 3 bases from J, with 11 bases in between. The CDR3 runs 16 residues.

The V gene is TRBV6-2 or TRBV6-3, the J gene TRBJ2-7; D gene uncertain. V lost 0 bases to trimming and J lost 6 bases, with 3 bases between them. CDR1 and CDR2 (germline): MNHEY, SVGEGT. This CDR3 has 11 residues. Here the CDR3 reads CASSYSAEQYF. CDR3 DNA sequence: TGTGCCAGCAGTTACTCGGCCGAGCAGTACTTC.

The V and J genes are TRBV7-2 and TRBJ1-3, with 10 bases matching TRBD1. CDR3 length equals 15 residues. Trimming cost V 5 bases and J 4 bases; bases outside gene matches: 5. CDR1 and CDR2 (germline): SGHTA, FQGNSA. The CDR3 nucleotides read TGTGCCAGCAGCCCTCGACAGGGGGCAGGAAACACCATATATTTT. Its translation: CASSPRQGAGNTIYF.

J is TRBJ1-4 and V is TRBV3-1 (or the pseudogene TRBV3-2), with a tentative D call TRBD1 (6 bases). Trimming took 0 bases from V and 6 from J, leaving 17 bases between them. The CDR3 runs 17 residues. The germline CDR1 and CDR2 sequences are LGHDT and YNNKEL (reference sequence). In nucleotides, the CDR3 is TGTGCCAGCAGCCAAGAGAGTGCGGGGGGCGGGCATGAAAAACTGTTTTTT. It translates to CASSQESAGGGHEKLFF.

V usage is TRBV30 and J usage is TRBJ2-1, with TRBD2 matching 7 bases. V was clipped by 2 bases and J by 8 bases; unmatched bases: 6. There are 13 residues in the CDR3. CDR1 and CDR2 from the germline V gene are GTSNPN and SVGIG (reference sequence). The CDR3 loop is CAWSPTSVDEQFF. The CDR3 DNA sequence: TGTGCCTGGAGTCCAACTAGCGTCGATGAGCAGTTCTTC. Full variable domain (missing parts from reference TRBV30 and TRBJ2-1): SQTIHQWPATLVQPVGSPLSLECTVEGTSNPNLYWYRQAAGRGLQLLFYSVGIGQISSEVPQNLSASRPQDRQFILSSKKLLLSDSGFYLCAWSPTSVDEQFFGPGTRLTVL.

This clone was seen just once. The chain links TRBV5-1 to TRBJ1-3; D gene unclear. The CDR3 is 15 residues long. Germline V gives CDR1 SGHRS, CDR2 YFSETQ. V lost 0 bases and J 3 bases, leaving 10 bases between the germline ends. CDR3: CASSLAGSDGNTIYF. DNA of the CDR3: TGCGCCAGCAGCTTGGCGGGAAGCGATGGAAACACCATATATTTT.

This chain uses TRBV11-3 with TRBJ2-1, with TRBD2 matching 11 bases. CDR3 size: 17 residues. J was trimmed by 6 bases and V by 5 bases; bases with no gene match: 12. The germline gives CDR1 SGHNT, CDR2 YENEEA. Here the CDR3 reads CASSVGPLAGVSNEQFF. As DNA, the CDR3 is TGTGCCAGCAGCGTAGGACCACTAGCGGGAGTCTCCAATGAGCAGTTCTTC.

The rearrangement uses TRBV14 and TRBJ2-7; 14 positions match TRBD2. The germline V gene has CDR1 SGHDN and CDR2 FVKESK. The CDR3 covers 17 residues. The V gene end was trimmed by 4 bases and the J gene end by 0 bases; junction bases not matched to a gene: 5. CDR3 region: CASSPGLAGVYSYEQYF. The DNA for the CDR3 is TGTGCCAGCAGCCCGGGACTAGCGGGGGTCTACTCCTACGAGCAGTACTTC.

This chain links TRBV19 with TRBJ2-2, with D tentatively TRBD2 (5 bases). The CDR3 runs to 12 residues. Trimming took 6 bases from V and 6 from J, leaving 8 bases between them. Per germline, CDR1 LNHDA and CDR2 SQIVND (reference sequence). The CDR3 here is CASRRGSGELFF. Written as DNA, the CDR3 is TGTGCCAGTAGACGGGGTTCCGGGGAGCTGTTTTTT.

The chain is built from TRBV11-3 and TRBJ2-3, with D tentatively TRBD2 (5 bases). The V gene lost 5 bases and the J gene lost 6 bases, with 9 bases spanning the gap. Looked up from germline, CDR1 is SGHNT and CDR2 is YENEEA. There are 12 residues in the CDR3. CDR3 sequence: CASSRSGDTQYF. The CDR3 nucleotides are TGTGCCAGCAGCCGGTCGGGGGATACGCAGTATTTT.

In this sample, this clone turned up a few times. The V call is TRBV27, the J call TRBJ2-2; TRBD1 matches at 9 bases. Looked up from germline, CDR1 is MNHEY and CDR2 is SMNVEV (reference sequence). The CDR3 runs 15 residues. V lost 3 bases and J lost 5; bases outside the gene matches: 4. CDR3 bases: TGTGCCAGCAGTTTTGACAGGGGGAGGACCGGGGAGCTGTTTTTT. This sequence encodes CASSFDRGRTGELFF.

J is TRBJ1-1 and V is TRBV29-1; no definite D call. CDR3 size: 14 residues. Looked up from germline, CDR1 is SQVTM and CDR2 is ANQGSEA. V shed 4 bases and J shed 0 bases, with 12 bases lying between them. The CDR3, as DNA: TGCAGCGTTGTCGGCACAGTCATGAACACTGAAGCTTTCTTT. It is translated as CSVVGTVMNTEAFF. Full variable domain (missing parts from reference TRBV29-1 and TRBJ1-1): SAVISQKPSRDICQRGTSLTIQCQVDSQVTMMFWYRQQPGQSLTLIATANQGSEATYESGFVIDKFPISRPNLTFSTLTVSNMSPEDSSIYLCSVVGTVMNTEAFFGQGTRLTVV.

The chain joins TRBV24-1 to TRBJ2-5; the match to TRBD2 covers 9 bases. This CDR3 is 15 amino acids long. Looked up from germline, CDR1 is KGHDR and CDR2 is SFDVKD. V was clipped by 5 bases and J by 4 bases; unmatched bases: 7. The DNA of the CDR3 is TGTGCCACCAGTGCCGGGGGACTAGCAGGAGAGACCCAGTACTTC. It is translated as CATSAGGLAGETQYF.

The gene calls are TRBV15 and TRBJ1-2; no clear D gene. V was trimmed by 0 bases and J by 4 bases, leaving 6 bases between them. Germline CDR1 is LNHNV and CDR2 is YYDKDF (reference sequence). The CDR3 contains 13 residues. The CDR3 loop is CATSRDLAYGYTF. In DNA, the CDR3 is TGTGCCACCAGCAGAGATTTGGCCTATGGCTACACCTTC.

V is TRBV6-2 or TRBV6-3 and J is TRBJ1-6; D unclear. Germline loops: CDR1 MNHEY, CDR2 SVGEGT. V was shortened by 0 bases and J by 10 bases, with 4 bases between the two germline ends. The CDR3 extends over 12 amino acids. The CDR3 coding sequence is TGTGCCAGCAGTTACTCCTTCTCACCCCTCCACTTT. Translation: CASSYSFSPLHF.

V usage is TRBV19 and J usage is TRBJ2-7, with D perhaps TRBD1 (5 bases). Trimming took off 5 bases at V and 0 bases at J, with 17 bases between the two ends. The germline gives CDR1 LNHDA, CDR2 SQIVND (reference sequence). The CDR3 totals 16 residues. DNA for the CDR3: TGTGCCAGTAGTCAGCCACGGACATATTCCTCCTACGAGCAGTACTTC. It is translated as CASSQPRTYSSYEQYF.

This chain connects TRBV6-4 to TRBJ1-2, with a possible D match to TRBD1 (6 bases). The CDR3 has 14 amino acids. The V end was cut by 3 bases, the J end by 4 bases, with 12 bases between. Germline V CDR1 and CDR2: MRHNA, SNTAGT. CDR3 sequence: CASSEGAGSYGYTF. The CDR3, as DNA: TGTGCCAGCAGTGAGGGGGCAGGCTCCTATGGCTACACCTTC.

V usage is TRBV12-3 or TRBV12-4 and J usage is TRBJ1-2, with 7 nucleotides matching TRBD1. V lost 4 bases and J lost 1; bases outside the gene matches: 0. The CDR3 length is 13 residues. Here the CDR3 reads CASSWDSNYGYTF. The CDR3 bases are TGTGCCAGCAGTTGGGACAGTAACTATGGCTACACCTTC.